This paragraph covers one TCR beta chain sequence. The antigen remains unidentified. Repertoires were generated with immunoSEQ multiplex PCR, while TCRdb's copy carries only in-frame clones and drops some. The repertoire includes 90,000 to 150,000 clones, 87% of them detected once, and just over 2.5% sits in the top ten. The data were obtained in a study of T cell responses to AZD1222 COVID-19 vaccine. Findings of the study overall: Nearly half of unique spike-specific TCRs reportedly avoided B.1.351 and B.1.1.7 mutated regions. Donors were largely white British and mainly female; clonal diversity was possibly underestimated. Spike-specific TCR breadth and depth rose after two AZD1222 doses. Only five or six AZD1222 recipients were seropositive at baseline.

CDR1 KGHSH and CDR2 LQKENI come from the germline V gene. Trimming took 3 bases from V and 7 from J; bases not matched to a gene: 3. CDR3 length equals 13 residues. The sequence came from an adult who received the AZD1222 COVID-19 vaccine. The chain uses TRBV18 and TRBJ1-5; 7 positions agree with TRBD1. Here the sequenced sample was peripheral blood, taken 28 days after the second AZD1222 dose. In DNA form, the CDR3 reads TGTGCCAGCTCACCGGGACAGAGCCAGCCCCAGCATTTT. It yields the protein CASSPGQSQPQHF.